These 30 T cell receptor beta chains share one sample of origin, sequenced in a study of CD8 T cells in ankylosing spondylitis. TCRdb re-called the 5' RACE reads through MiXCR, storing one row per CDR3 protein. The table has under 200,000 distinct CDR3 sequences, 9.5% to 13% seen once; the top ten hold 25% to 30%. Source material: blood, either unsorted or a sorted T cell fraction (not recorded which). The source is a male donor with ankylosing spondylitis or in good health (not recorded which).

Of note for this clonotype: An end of the junction does not agree with germline; a read error may underlie this. The chain carries TRBV27 and TRBJ1-5; a possible D gene is TRBD1 (5 bases). The germline gives CDR1 MNHEY, CDR2 SMNVEV (reference sequence). This CDR3 contains 16 residues. The CDR3 coding sequence is TGTGCCAGCAGTCTGACAGTAGGGCAGAGCAATCAGTCCCAGCATTTT. Translation: CASSLTVGQSNQSQHF.

Notes on this clonotype: Being one base from a much bigger clone, this may be a read error. The chain is built from TRBV5-1 and TRBJ2-3, with D perhaps TRBD2 (6 bases). In germline, CDR1 is SGHRS, CDR2 YFSETQ. V lost 6 bases and J 0 bases, leaving 11 bases between the germline ends. There are 14 residues in the CDR3. As DNA, the CDR3 is TGCGCCAGCACGGCGGGGAAGAGCACAGATACGCAGTATTTT. Translated: CASTAGKSTDTQYF.

The chain is built from TRBV7-9 and TRBJ2-5, with unresolved D. The CDR3 contains 14 residues. In germline, CDR1 is SEHNR, CDR2 FQNEAQ (reference sequence). V lost 2 bases, J lost 1 base, and 8 bases lay in between. CDR3 region: CASSLLEIQETQYF. CDR3 coding DNA: TGTGCCAGCAGCTTACTCGAGATCCAAGAGACCCAGTACTTC.

This clonotype has ten or more counts. The rearrangement links TRBV10-1 to TRBJ2-7; the match to TRBD2 covers 9 bases. Germline CDR1 and CDR2: WNHNN and SYGVQD (reference sequence). The CDR3 contains 13 residues. Trimming removed 5 bases from V and 4 bases from J; junction bases left unmatched: 3. The CDR3 is CASSSGRNYEQYF. CDR3 DNA sequence: TGCGCCAGCAGTAGCGGGAGGAATTACGAGCAGTACTTC.

This rearrangement joins TRBV10-1 to TRBJ2-3; D is undetermined. Germline CDR1 reads WNHNN; CDR2 reads SYGVQD (reference sequence). The CDR3 is 16 amino acids. Trimming removed 2 bases from V and 2 bases from J, with 14 bases in between. CDR3 DNA: TGCGCCAGCAGTGAGAGTCGATTCCGGAACACAGATACGCAGTATTTT. The encoded protein is CASSESRFRNTDTQYF.

This clonotype has ten or more counts. The gene calls are TRBV20-1 and TRBJ2-2; D is unclear. Trimming removed 4 bases at V and 7 bases at J, with 4 bases between. The CDR3 spans 10 residues. The germline gives CDR1 DFQATT, CDR2 SNEGSKA (reference sequence). This CDR3 reads CSANGGELFF. The DNA of the CDR3 is TGCAGTGCTAACGGCGGGGAGCTGTTTTTT.

This clonotype came up many times. The chain carries TRBV6-4 and TRBJ2-1, with 8 bases lining up with TRBD2. CDR3 length: 15 residues. The V gene end was trimmed by 6 bases and the J gene end by 5 bases; junction bases not matched to a gene: 9. Germline CDR1 MRHNA, CDR2 SNTAGT. CDR3 protein: CASSPGLEGHNEQFF. In nucleotides, the CDR3 is TGTGCCAGCAGCCCGGGACTAGAGGGTCACAATGAGCAGTTCTTC.

The chain joins TRBV18 to TRBJ2-3; D possibly corresponds to TRBD2 (5 bases). CDR1 is KGHSH and CDR2 is LQKENI in the germline V gene. The CDR3 is 16 residues long. V was shortened by 3 bases and J by 4 bases, with 17 bases between the two germline ends. The chain's CDR3 is CASSPPTRKKSDTQYF. In DNA, the CDR3 is TGTGCCAGCTCACCCCCCACTAGGAAGAAGTCAGATACGCAGTATTTT.

Concerning this clonotype itself: A read error may explain this, as a much larger clone is one base away. The rearrangement uses TRBV3-1 and TRBJ2-1; 13 nucleotides align to TRBD2. Germline CDR1 is LGHDT and CDR2 is YNNKEL (reference sequence). The CDR3 has 15 residues. The CDR3 region has the DNA TGTGCCAGCATCCAACTAGCGGGAGGGGGGGATGAGCAGTTCTTC. It codes for CASIQLAGGGDEQFF.

As to this clonotype: The junction departs from the called germline gene at one end, perhaps through a read error. The chain recombines TRBV3-1 with TRBJ2-7, with 9 bases fitting TRBD2. Germline CDR1 reads LGHDT; CDR2 reads YNNKEL (reference sequence). The CDR3 spans 18 residues. CDR3 residues: CASCQGTSSGIRSYEQYF. As DNA, the CDR3 is TGTGCCAGCTGCCAAGGTACCTCTAGCGGGATTCGCTCCTACGAGCAGTACTTC.

V and J are TRBV11-2 and TRBJ2-1; 10 bases align to TRBD2. The CDR3 spans 16 residues. Germline V CDR1 and CDR2: SGHAT, FQNNGV. V shed 1 base and J 12 bases; nucleotides not matched to a gene: 12. This chain's CDR3 is CASSLGLASGRLSQFF. The CDR3 DNA reads TGTGCCAGCAGCTTAGGGCTCGCTAGCGGGAGACTATCGCAGTTCTTC.

This clonotype came up many times. This chain joins TRBV24-1 and TRBJ2-7; D possibly matches TRBD1 or TRBD2 (5 bases each). Germline V gene lookup returns CDR1 KGHDR and CDR2 SFDVKD. The CDR3 runs 15 residues. Trimming took off 1 base at V and 5 bases at J, with 14 bases between the two ends. The CDR3 protein is CATSDFTGKDNEQYF. The CDR3 nucleotides are TGTGCCACCAGTGATTTTACCGGGAAGGACAACGAGCAGTACTTC.

This clonotype was picked up many times. The chain carries TRBV3-1 and TRBJ2-6; D unresolved. The CDR3 loop spans 14 amino acids. Germline CDR1 is LGHDT and CDR2 is YNNKEL (reference sequence). V was cut by 2 bases and J by 3 bases, with 5 bases left in between. The CDR3 protein is CASSQRFGANVLTF. CDR3 DNA: TGTGCCAGCAGCCAACGGTTTGGGGCCAACGTCCTGACTTTC.

This clonotype was counted at least ten times. The chain has TRBV5-1 and TRBJ1-2; 8 positions agree with TRBD1. The CDR3 extends over 14 amino acids. V shed 1 base, J shed 3 bases, and the junction held 2 bases outside the gene matches. CDR1 is SGHRS, CDR2 YFSETQ, per germline. In DNA, the CDR3 is TGCGCCAGCAGCTTGTCAGGGGGCGACTATGGCTACACCTTC. Translating gives CASSLSGGDYGYTF. Together with reference TRBV5-1 and TRBJ1-2, the CDR3 gives the full variable domain: KAGVTQTPRYLIKTRGQQVTLSCSPISGHRSVSWYQQTPGQGLQFLFEYFSETQRNKGNFPGRFSGRQFSNSRSEMNVSTLELGDSALYLCASSLSGGDYGYTFGSGTRLTVV.

This clonotype was detected ten times or more. CDR3 nucleotide sequence: TGCAGTGCTAGAGATTCGCAGGGTGGAAGAAACTATGGCTACACCTTC. Protein: CSARDSQGGRNYGYTF. This chain links TRBV20-1 with TRBJ1-2; a possible D gene is TRBD1 (5 bases). V lost 0 bases to trimming and J lost 2 bases, with 16 bases between them. Germline lookup yields CDR1 DFQATT and CDR2 SNEGSKA (reference sequence). This CDR3 contains 16 residues.

In regard to this clonotype: One end of the junction varies from germline; a read error may be responsible. The chain uses TRBV5-1 and TRBJ2-1; D possibly matches TRBD1 or TRBD2 (6 bases each). CDR1 and CDR2 from the germline V gene are SGHRS and YFSETQ. The CDR3 covers 15 residues. This CDR3 reads CASSLEPRGGNAQFF. The CDR3 coding sequence is TGCGCCAGCAGCTTGGAGCCCCGAGGGGGGAATGCGCAGTTCTTC.

This clonotype occurred many times. The chain employs TRBV3-1 and TRBJ2-3, with D unresolved. The germline CDR1 and CDR2 sequences are LGHDT and YNNKEL (reference sequence). The CDR3 length is 13 residues. V lost 8 bases to trimming and J lost 4 bases, with 13 bases between them. CDR3 amino acids: CASGTPPADTQYF. CDR3 sequence (DNA): TGTGCCAGCGGTACTCCCCCTGCAGATACGCAGTATTTT.

This clonotype was counted at least ten times. The chain employs TRBV20-1 and TRBJ2-1, with 9 bases identical to TRBD2. Germline V gene data show CDR1 as DFQATT and CDR2 as SNEGSKA (reference sequence). J lost 9 bases, V lost 5 bases, and 14 bases had no gene match. The CDR3 is made up of 15 amino acids. The CDR3 DNA is TGCAGTGCTCTACGACGGTTAGTAGCGGGGGTTGAGCAGTTCTTC. Its protein product is CSALRRLVAGVEQFF.

This rearrangement joins TRBV10-3 to TRBJ1-5; 9 bases line up with TRBD1. CDR1 ENHRY and CDR2 SYGVKD come from the germline V gene. V was pared by 5 bases and J by 5 bases, with 4 bases of the junction left unmatched. The CDR3 is 14 residues long. CDR3 protein: CAISPTGGDQPQHF. As DNA, the CDR3 is TGTGCCATCAGTCCTACAGGGGGCGATCAGCCCCAGCATTTT.

This clonotype was detected many times. The chain employs TRBV20-1 and TRBJ1-5; D is perhaps TRBD1 (5 bases). Germline V gene sequence: CDR1 DFQATT, CDR2 SNEGSKA (reference sequence). Trimming pared 4 bases from V and 11 bases from J, leaving 15 bases between. The CDR3 consists of 12 residues. The CDR3 DNA reads as TGCAGTGCTACCGACCGGGGGGGTGCCCAGCATTTT. This gives the protein CSATDRGGAQHF.

This clonotype has ten or more counts. The CDR3 region is CASSYGQGETQYF. The CDR3 coding sequence is TGTGCCAGCAGTTACGGGCAGGGAGAGACCCAGTACTTC. V is TRBV6-5 and J is TRBJ2-5; maybe TRBD1 (5 bases). The ends were cut back, 2 bases at V and 4 bases at J, with 8 bases in the middle. Per germline, CDR1 MNHEY and CDR2 SVGAGI. The CDR3 is 13 residues long.

As to this clonotype: A much larger clonotype is one base distant, so this may be a read error. Written as DNA, the CDR3 is TGTGCCAGCGGCTTGGGCACCAGGAAGAGCATTCAGTACTTC. Translated, it gives CASGLGTRKSIQYF. V is TRBV5-6 and J is TRBJ2-4; no firm D call. Germline V CDR1 and CDR2: SGHDT, YYEEEE. The CDR3 loop spans 14 amino acids.

In this sample, this clonotype turned up many times. The chain carries TRBV3-1 and TRBJ1-2; D is perhaps TRBD1 (5 bases). CDR1 and CDR2 from the germline V gene are LGHDT and YNNKEL (reference sequence). Between the trimmed V and J ends, which lost 3 bases and 6 bases, there was a span of 14 bases. The CDR3 is 14 amino acids. CDR3 sequence: CASSQGREVHGYTF. The DNA for the CDR3 is TGTGCCAGCAGCCAGGGCAGGGAAGTTCATGGCTACACCTTC.

There are many counts of this clonotype. V gene TRBV12-3 or TRBV12-4 combines with J gene TRBJ1-6; 7 nucleotides match TRBD1. V was clipped by 5 bases and J by 9 bases; unmatched bases: 7. The CDR3 runs to 14 residues. The CDR3 region is CASSVGGAGSPLHF. The CDR3 nucleotides are TGTGCCAGCAGTGTAGGGGGCGCAGGTTCACCCCTCCACTTT.

The chain carries TRBV5-1 and TRBJ2-3, with D tentatively TRBD1 (7 bases). V dropped 3 bases and J dropped 2 bases, with 13 bases sitting between them. Germline-derived CDR1 and CDR2 are SGHRS and YFSETQ. The CDR3 loop spans 15 amino acids. The CDR3 DNA is TGCGCCAGCAGCTCGCAGGGGGGTTTCACAGATACGCAGTATTTT. It encodes CASSSQGGFTDTQYF.

This clonotype has at least ten counts. The chain recombines TRBV12-3 or TRBV12-4 with TRBJ2-2, with TRBD1 identical over 8 bases. The V gene end was trimmed by 5 bases and the J gene end by 7 bases; junction bases not matched to a gene: 9. This CDR3 is built from 15 residues. CDR3 sequence: CASSPTQGVGGELFF. The CDR3 nucleotides are TGTGCCAGCAGTCCAACACAGGGGGTAGGCGGGGAGCTGTTTTTT.

This clonotype was picked up a small number of times. This chain uses TRBV29-1 with TRBJ2-2; D perhaps matches TRBD2 (7 bases). This CDR3 is 14 amino acids long. Germline-derived CDR1 and CDR2 are SQVTM and ANQGSEA. Trimming took off 6 bases at V and 1 base at J, with 12 bases between the two ends. The CDR3 sequence is CSVAGALNTGELFF. In DNA form, the CDR3 reads TGCAGCGTCGCGGGGGCTCTGAACACCGGGGAGCTGTTTTTT.

This clonotype was observed many times. This chain joins TRBV3-1 and TRBJ2-7; D is uncertain. The length of the CDR3 is 14 residues. Trimming took 1 base from V and 2 from J, leaving 9 bases between them. Germline V CDR1 and CDR2: LGHDT, YNNKEL (reference sequence). The CDR3 bases are TGTGCCAGCAGCCAAGGGCTAGTGCCCTACGAGCAGTACTTC. This sequence encodes CASSQGLVPYEQYF.

Ten or more counts support this clonotype. V is TRBV6-1 and J is TRBJ1-2; 12 positions agree with TRBD1. CDR3 size: 15 residues. The ends lost 6 bases at V and 7 bases at J; junction bases unmatched: 9. Germline assignment: CDR1 MNHNS and CDR2 SASEGT. Written as DNA, the CDR3 is TGTGCCAGCAGACCACCGGGACAGGGGGCTACTGGCTACACCTTC. Amino acid sequence: CASRPPGQGATGYTF.

This clonotype was seen more than once but under ten times. This sequence joins TRBV20-1 and TRBJ2-1, with 10 bases matching TRBD1. There are 15 residues in the CDR3. V shed 5 bases and J 2 bases; nucleotides not matched to a gene: 6. Germline V lookup: CDR1 DFQATT, CDR2 SNEGSKA (reference sequence). Here the CDR3 reads CSARDRGQPYNEQFF. CDR3 DNA sequence: TGCAGTGCTCGGGACAGGGGACAACCCTACAATGAGCAGTTCTTC.